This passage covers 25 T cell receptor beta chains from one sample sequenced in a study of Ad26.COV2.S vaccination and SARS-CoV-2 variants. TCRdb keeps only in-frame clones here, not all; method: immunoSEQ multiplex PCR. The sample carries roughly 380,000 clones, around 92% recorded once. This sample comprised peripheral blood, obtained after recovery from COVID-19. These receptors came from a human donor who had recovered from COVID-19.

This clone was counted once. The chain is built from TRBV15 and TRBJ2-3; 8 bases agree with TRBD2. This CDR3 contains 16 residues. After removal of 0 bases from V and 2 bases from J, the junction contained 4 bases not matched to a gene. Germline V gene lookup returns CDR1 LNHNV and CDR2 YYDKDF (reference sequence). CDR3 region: CATSRDTSGYTDTQYF. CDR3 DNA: TGTGCCACCAGCAGAGACACTAGCGGTTACACAGATACGCAGTATTTT.

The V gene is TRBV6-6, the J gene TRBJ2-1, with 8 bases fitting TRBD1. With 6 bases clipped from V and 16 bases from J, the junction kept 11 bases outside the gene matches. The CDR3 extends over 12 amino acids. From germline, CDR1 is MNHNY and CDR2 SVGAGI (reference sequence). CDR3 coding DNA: TGTGCCAGCAGCGCACAACAGGGGGAGAACTTCTTC. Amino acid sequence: CASSAQQGENFF.

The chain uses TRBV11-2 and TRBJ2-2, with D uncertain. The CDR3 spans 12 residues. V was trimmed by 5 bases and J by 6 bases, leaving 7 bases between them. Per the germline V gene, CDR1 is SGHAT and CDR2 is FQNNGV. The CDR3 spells CASSAGSGELFF. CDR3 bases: TGTGCCAGCAGCGCTGGCTCCGGGGAGCTGTTTTTT.

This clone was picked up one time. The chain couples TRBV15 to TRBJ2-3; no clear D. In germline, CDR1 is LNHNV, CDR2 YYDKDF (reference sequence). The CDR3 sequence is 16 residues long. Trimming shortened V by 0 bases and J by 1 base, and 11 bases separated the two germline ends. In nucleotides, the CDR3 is TGTGCCACCAGCAGAGATCTAAACATACGCACAGATACGCAGTATTTT. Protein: CATSRDLNIRTDTQYF.

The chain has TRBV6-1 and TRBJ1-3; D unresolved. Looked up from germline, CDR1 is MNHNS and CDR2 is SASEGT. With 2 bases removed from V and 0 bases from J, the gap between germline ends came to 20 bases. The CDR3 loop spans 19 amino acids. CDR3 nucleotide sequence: TGTGCCAGCAGTGAACGGTCGGCCCAAGAGGTAAACTCTGGAAACACCATATATTTT. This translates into CASSERSAQEVNSGNTIYF.

DNA of the CDR3: TGTGCCAGCTCACCACCGACTAGCGGGGGACTAAGCACAGATACGCAGTATTTT. Amino acid sequence: CASSPPTSGGLSTDTQYF. The chain joins TRBV18 to TRBJ2-3; 12 bases map to TRBD2. The CDR3 loop spans 18 amino acids. Germline CDR1 is KGHSH and CDR2 is LQKENI. Trimming cost V 0 bases and J 0 bases; bases outside gene matches: 4.

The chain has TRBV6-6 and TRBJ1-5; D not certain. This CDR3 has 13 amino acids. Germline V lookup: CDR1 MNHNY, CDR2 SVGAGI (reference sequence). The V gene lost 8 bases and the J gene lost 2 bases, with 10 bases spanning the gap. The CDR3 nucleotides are TGTGCCAGCGCAGAAAGGGGCAATCAGCCCCAGCATTTT. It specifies CASAERGNQPQHF.

CDR3 bases: TGTGCCAGCAGCCCCCAGGGACTAGGAGTGGAGACCCAGTACTTC. Translation: CASSPQGLGVETQYF. J is TRBJ2-5 and V is TRBV14; 8 bases match TRBD2. Germline V gene lookup returns CDR1 SGHDN and CDR2 FVKESK. The V and J ends lost 4 bases and 5 bases, in that order; junction bases with no gene match: 9. The CDR3 sequence is 15 residues long.

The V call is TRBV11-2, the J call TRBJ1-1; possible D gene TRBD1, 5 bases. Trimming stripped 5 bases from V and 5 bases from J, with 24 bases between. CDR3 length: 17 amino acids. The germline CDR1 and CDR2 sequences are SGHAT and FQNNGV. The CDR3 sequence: CASSPYRVGDLRTEAFF. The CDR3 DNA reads TGTGCCAGCAGCCCCTACCGGGTAGGGGATTTACGGACTGAAGCTTTCTTT.

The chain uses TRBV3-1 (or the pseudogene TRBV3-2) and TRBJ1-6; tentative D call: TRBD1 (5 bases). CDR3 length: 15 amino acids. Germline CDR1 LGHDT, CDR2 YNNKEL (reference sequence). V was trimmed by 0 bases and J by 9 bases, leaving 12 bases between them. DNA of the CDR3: TGTGCCAGCAGCCAAGATAGAGGGGATGGTTCACCCCTCCACTTT. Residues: CASSQDRGDGSPLHF.

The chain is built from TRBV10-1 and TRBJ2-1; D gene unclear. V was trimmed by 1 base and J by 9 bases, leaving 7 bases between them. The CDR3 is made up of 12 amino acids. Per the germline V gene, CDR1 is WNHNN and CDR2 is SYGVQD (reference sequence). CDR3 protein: CASSEWGGEQFF. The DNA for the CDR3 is TGCGCCAGCAGTGAGTGGGGTGGTGAGCAGTTCTTC.

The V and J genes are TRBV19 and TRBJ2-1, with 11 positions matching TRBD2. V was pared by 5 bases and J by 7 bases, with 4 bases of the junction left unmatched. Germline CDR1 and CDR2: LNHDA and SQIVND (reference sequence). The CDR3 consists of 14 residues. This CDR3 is CASSHRTSGNEQFF. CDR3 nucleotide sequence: TGTGCCAGTAGTCACCGGACTAGCGGGAATGAGCAGTTCTTC.

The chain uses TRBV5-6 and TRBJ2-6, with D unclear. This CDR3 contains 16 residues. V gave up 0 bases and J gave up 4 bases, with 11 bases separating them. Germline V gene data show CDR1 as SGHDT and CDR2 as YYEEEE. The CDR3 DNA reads TGTGCCAGCAGCTTGGGAGGATTCGCAGGGGCCAACGTCCTGACTTTC. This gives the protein CASSLGGFAGANVLTF.

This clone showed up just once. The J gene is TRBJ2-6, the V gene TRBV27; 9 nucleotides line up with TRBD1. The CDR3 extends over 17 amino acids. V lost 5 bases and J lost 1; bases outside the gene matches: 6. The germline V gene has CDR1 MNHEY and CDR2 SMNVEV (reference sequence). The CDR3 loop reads CASSLGQGGSGANVLTF. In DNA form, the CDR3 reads TGTGCCAGCAGTCTGGGACAGGGTGGGTCTGGGGCCAACGTCCTGACTTTC.

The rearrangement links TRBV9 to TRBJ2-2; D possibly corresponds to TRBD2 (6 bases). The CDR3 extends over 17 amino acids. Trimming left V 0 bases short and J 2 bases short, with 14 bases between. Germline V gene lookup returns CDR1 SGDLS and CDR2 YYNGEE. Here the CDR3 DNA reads TGTGCCAGCAGCGTAGTTTTGGGGCGGGGAAACACCGGGGAGCTGTTTTTT. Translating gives CASSVVLGRGNTGELFF. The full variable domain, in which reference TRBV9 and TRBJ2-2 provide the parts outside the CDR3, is DSGVTQTPKHLITATGQRVTLRCSPRSGDLSVYWYQQSLDQGLQFLIQYYNGEERAKGNILERFSAQQFPDLHSELNLSSLELGDSALYFCASSVVLGRGNTGELFFGEGSRLTVL.

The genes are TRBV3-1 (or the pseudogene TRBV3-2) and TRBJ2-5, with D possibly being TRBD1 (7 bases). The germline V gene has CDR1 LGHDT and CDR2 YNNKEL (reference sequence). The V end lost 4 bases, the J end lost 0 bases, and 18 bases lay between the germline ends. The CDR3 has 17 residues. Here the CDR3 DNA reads TGTGCCAGCAGCCGTCTCGCGGGGACAGCTTACCAAGAGACCCAGTACTTC. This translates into CASSRLAGTAYQETQYF.

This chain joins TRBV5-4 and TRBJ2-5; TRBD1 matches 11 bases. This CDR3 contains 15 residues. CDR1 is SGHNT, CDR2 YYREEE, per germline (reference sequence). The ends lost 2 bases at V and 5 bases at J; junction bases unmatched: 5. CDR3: CASSLRTGGLETQYF. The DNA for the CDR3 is TGTGCCAGCAGCTTAAGGACAGGGGGCCTCGAGACCCAGTACTTC. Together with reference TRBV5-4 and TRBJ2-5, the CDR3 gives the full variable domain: ETGVTQSPTHLIKTRGQQVTLRCSSQSGHNTVSWYQQALGQGPQFIFQYYREEENGRGNFPPRFSGLQFPNYSSELNVNALELDDSALYLCASSLRTGGLETQYFGPGTRLLVL.

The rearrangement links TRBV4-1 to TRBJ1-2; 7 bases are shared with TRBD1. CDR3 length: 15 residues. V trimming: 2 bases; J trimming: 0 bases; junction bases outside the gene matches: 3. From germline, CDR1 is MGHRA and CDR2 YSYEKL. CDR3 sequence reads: CASSQRQGSNYGYTF. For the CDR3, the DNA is TGCGCCAGCAGCCAAAGACAGGGCTCTAACTATGGCTACACCTTC.

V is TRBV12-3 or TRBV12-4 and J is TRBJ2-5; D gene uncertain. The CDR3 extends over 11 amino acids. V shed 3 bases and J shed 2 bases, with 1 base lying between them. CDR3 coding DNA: TGTGCCAGCAGTTTTCAAGAGACCCAGTACTTC. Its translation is CASSFQETQYF.

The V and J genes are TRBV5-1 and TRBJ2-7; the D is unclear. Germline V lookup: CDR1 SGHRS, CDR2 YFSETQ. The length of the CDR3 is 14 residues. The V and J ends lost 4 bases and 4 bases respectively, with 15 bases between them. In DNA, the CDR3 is TGCGCCAGCAGCCCCCCAGAATTCCGGTACGAGCAGTACTTC. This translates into CASSPPEFRYEQYF.

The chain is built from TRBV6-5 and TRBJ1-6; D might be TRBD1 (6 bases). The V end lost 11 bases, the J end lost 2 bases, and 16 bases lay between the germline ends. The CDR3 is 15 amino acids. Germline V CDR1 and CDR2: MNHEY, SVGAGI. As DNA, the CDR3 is TGTGCCTCAGCGGGGGCCGGGCCCTATAATTCACCCCTCCACTTT. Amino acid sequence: CASAGAGPYNSPLHF.

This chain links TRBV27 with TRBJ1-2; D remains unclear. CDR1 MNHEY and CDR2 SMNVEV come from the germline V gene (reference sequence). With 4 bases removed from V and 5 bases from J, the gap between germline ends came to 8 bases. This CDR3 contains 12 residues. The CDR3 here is CASSSRGYGYTF. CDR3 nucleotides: TGTGCCAGCAGTTCCCGGGGATATGGCTACACCTTC.

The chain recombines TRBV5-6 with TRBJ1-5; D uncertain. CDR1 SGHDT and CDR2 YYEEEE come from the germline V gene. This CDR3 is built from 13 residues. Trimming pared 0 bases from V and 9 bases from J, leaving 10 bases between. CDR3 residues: CASSLGGLRPQHF. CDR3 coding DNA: TGTGCCAGCAGCTTGGGCGGTCTGAGGCCCCAGCATTTT.

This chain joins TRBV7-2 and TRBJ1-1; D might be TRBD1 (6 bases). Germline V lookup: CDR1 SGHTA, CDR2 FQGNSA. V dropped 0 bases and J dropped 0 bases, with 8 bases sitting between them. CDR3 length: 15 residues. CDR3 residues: CASSLARGMNTEAFF. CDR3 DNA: TGTGCCAGCAGCTTAGCGAGGGGGATGAACACTGAAGCTTTCTTT.

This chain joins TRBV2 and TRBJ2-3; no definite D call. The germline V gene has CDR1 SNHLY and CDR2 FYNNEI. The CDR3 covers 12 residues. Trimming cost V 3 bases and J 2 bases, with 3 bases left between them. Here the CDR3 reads CASSEHTDTQYF. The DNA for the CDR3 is TGTGCCAGCAGTGAGCACACAGATACGCAGTATTTT.